This is a list of T cell receptor beta chains from one sample in a study of blood T cell repertoires in COVID-19. Only in-frame clones appear in the TCRdb table, and some are missing; sequencing was by immunoSEQ multiplex PCR. The sample yields 200,000 to 300,000 clones, approximately 88% seen once. Sequencing was performed on PBMCs or T cells enriched from blood (not recorded which). The receptors derive from a woman between 40 and 55 years old with acute COVID-19. Both conserved end residues are part of each CDR3. Each record gives: clone size, CDR3 length, V gene, D gene, J gene, CDR3 DNA, CDR3 protein. A D gene is named only where the DNA matches it firmly. The listing skips clone size in some rows; elsewhere it reads once, few, many or a size class.

-	14	TRBV7-2	-	TRBJ1-2	TGTGCCAGCAGCCCCGACAGTGGAATGTATGGCTACACCTTC	CASSPDSGMYGYTF
-	15	TRBV7-9	-	TRBJ2-1	TGTGCCAGCAGCTTAGGGCCAGGGGCCTACAATGAGCAGTTCTTC	CASSLGPGAYNEQFF
-	13	TRBV5-8	-	TRBJ2-5	TGTGCCAGCAGCTTGACAGGGCGAGAGACCCAGTACTTC	CASSLTGRETQYF
few	15	TRBV6-4	-	TRBJ2-1	TGTGCCAGCAGTGACTCAGAAGAGTCCTACAATGAGCAGTTCTTC	CASSDSEESYNEQFF
once	17	TRBV7-6	TRBD1	TRBJ2-6	TGTGCCAGCAGCTTAGGTCAGGGGGCTCCTGGGGCCAACGTCCTGACTTTC	CASSLGQGAPGANVLTF
-	15	TRBV7-6	TRBD1	TRBJ1-3	TGTGCCAGCAGTTTAACAGGGGGCACAGGAAACACCATATATTTT	CASSLTGGTGNTIYF
-	15	TRBV9	-	TRBJ2-1	TGTGCCAGCAGTTCTGGGCTACCGTCCTACAATGAGCAGTTCTTC	CASSSGLPSYNEQFF
-	15	TRBV6-6	TRBD1	TRBJ2-1	TGTGCCAGCAGCCAGGACAGGGTGAGGTACAATGAGCAGTTCTTC	CASSQDRVRYNEQFF
-	19	TRBV11-3	-	TRBJ2-1	TGTGCCAGCAGCGGAACCGGGACTGCGGGATCTAGCTCCTACAATGAGCAGTTCTTC	CASSGTGTAGSSSYNEQFF
-	15	TRBV7-9	-	TRBJ2-1	TGTGCCAGCAGCCCACCGGGACTTTTCCCCGATGAGCAGTTCTTC	CASSPPGLFPDEQFF
-	14	TRBV7-2	-	TRBJ1-1	TGTGCCAGCAGCCCCTATCGGGGGAACACTGAAGCTTTCTTT	CASSPYRGNTEAFF
-	11	TRBV6-1	-	TRBJ2-1	TGTGCCAGCAGTGAATTCTCTGAGCAGTTCTTC	CASSEFSEQFF
-	16	TRBV9	TRBD2	TRBJ2-3	TGTGCCAGCAGCGGCCGACTAGCGGCTAGCACAGATACGCAGTATTTT	CASSGRLAASTDTQYF
-	14	TRBV29-1	-	TRBJ2-3	TGCAGCGTTGTTTCAAAACTAGCAGGGTATACGCAGTATTTT	CSVVSKLAGYTQYF
-	13	TRBV14	TRBD1	TRBJ1-2	TGTGCCAGCAGCCAGGGGACAGACTATGGCTACACCTTC	CASSQGTDYGYTF
-	16	TRBV28	TRBD2	TRBJ2-5	TGTGCCAGCACCGCGGGACTAGCGGGAGGGCCAGAGACCCAGTACTTC	CASTAGLAGGPETQYF
-	16	TRBV9	TRBD2	TRBJ2-3	TGTGCCAGCAGCCGCCTGGGACTAGCGGGAGAAGATACGCAGTATTTT	CASSRLGLAGEDTQYF
-	13	TRBV11-2	-	TRBJ1-4	TGTGCCAGCAGTTACCGGGACACTGAAAAACTGTTTTTT	CASSYRDTEKLFF
-	15	TRBV5-1	TRBD1	TRBJ2-1	TGCGCCAGCAGCTTACAGGGGGCCGAACACAATGAGCAGTTCTTC	CASSLQGAEHNEQFF
-	14	TRBV3-1/TRBV3-2	TRBD1	TRBJ1-1	TGTGCCAGCAGCCAAGGTGTGGACAGGGGTCGGGCTTTCTTT	CASSQGVDRGRAFF
-	17	TRBV28	TRBD2	TRBJ2-7	TGTGCCAGCAGTCTACCCCCCGTGGGCGGGAGTAGCTACGAGCAGTACTTC	CASSLPPVGGSSYEQYF
-	17	TRBV28	-	TRBJ1-4	TGTGCCAGCAGTTTAGGGACTCTTGGACCAACTAATGAAAAACTGTTTTTT	CASSLGTLGPTNEKLFF
-	14	TRBV29-1	TRBD1	TRBJ1-6	TGCAGCGTTCGGCAGGGGGCGCGGGATTCACCCCTCCACTTT	CSVRQGARDSPLHF
-	17	TRBV2	TRBD2	TRBJ2-1	TGTGCCAGCAGTGAGGGACTAGCGGGGGTCTCCTACAATGAGCAGTTCTTC	CASSEGLAGVSYNEQFF